This TCR beta chain is drawn from a study of blood T cell repertoires in COVID-19. TCRdb's copy holds only in-frame clones and misses some; the assay was immunoSEQ multiplex PCR. The data show over 200,000 clones, with approximately 84% seen just once and 7.6% held by the top ten. The clonotype was recovered from a woman aged 50 to 60 with active or convalescent COVID-19. Sequenced input: peripheral blood.

CDR3 sequence (DNA): TGTGCCAGCAGCGCCCAAGGAGTAGCGACTAGCACAGATACGCAGTATTTT. Translating it yields CASSAQGVATSTDTQYF. This sequence joins TRBV11-3 and TRBJ2-3; D is perhaps TRBD2 (5 bases). Deletions cut 5 bases from V and 0 bases from J, with 18 bases between. The CDR3 sequence is 17 residues long. Germline V gene sequence: CDR1 SGHNT, CDR2 YENEEA.